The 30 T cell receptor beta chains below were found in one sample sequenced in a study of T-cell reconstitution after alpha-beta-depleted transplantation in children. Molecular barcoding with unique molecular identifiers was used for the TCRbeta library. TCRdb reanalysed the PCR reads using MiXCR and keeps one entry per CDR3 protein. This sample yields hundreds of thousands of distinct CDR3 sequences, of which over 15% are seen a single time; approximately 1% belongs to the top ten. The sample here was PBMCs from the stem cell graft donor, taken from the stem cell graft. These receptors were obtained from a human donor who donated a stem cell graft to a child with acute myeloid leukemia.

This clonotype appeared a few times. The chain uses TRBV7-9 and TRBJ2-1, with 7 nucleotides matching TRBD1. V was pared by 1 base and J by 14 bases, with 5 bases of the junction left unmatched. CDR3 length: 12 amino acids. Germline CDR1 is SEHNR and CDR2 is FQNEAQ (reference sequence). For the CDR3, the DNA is TGTGCCAGCAGCTTAGGAGACAGGGAGAAGTTCTTC. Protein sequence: CASSLGDREKFF.

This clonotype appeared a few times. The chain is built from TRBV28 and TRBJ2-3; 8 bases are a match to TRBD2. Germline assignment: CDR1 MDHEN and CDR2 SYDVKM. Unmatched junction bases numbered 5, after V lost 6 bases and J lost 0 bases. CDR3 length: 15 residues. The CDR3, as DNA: TGTGCCAGCAGCGTTAGCGGGGCTAGCACAGATACGCAGTATTTT. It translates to CASSVSGASTDTQYF.

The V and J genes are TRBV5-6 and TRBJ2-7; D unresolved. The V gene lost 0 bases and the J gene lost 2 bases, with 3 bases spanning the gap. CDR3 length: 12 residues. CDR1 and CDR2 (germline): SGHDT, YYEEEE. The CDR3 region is CASSLEAYEQYV. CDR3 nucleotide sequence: TGTGCCAGCAGCTTGGAGGCCTACGAGCAGTACGTC.

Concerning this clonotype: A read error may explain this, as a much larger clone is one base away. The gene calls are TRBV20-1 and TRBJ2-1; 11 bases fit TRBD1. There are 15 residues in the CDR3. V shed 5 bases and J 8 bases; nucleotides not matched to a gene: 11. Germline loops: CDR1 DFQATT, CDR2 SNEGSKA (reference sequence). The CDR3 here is CSASSQDRGRDEQFF. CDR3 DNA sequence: TGCAGTGCTTCCTCCCAGGACAGGGGGCGAGATGAGCAGTTCTTC.

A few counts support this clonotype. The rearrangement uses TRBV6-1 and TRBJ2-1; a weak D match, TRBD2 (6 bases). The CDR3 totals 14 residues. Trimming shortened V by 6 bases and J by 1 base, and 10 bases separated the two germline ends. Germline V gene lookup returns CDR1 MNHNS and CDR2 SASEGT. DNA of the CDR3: TGTGCCAGCAGAACGACTAGTTCCTACAATGAGCAGTTCTTC. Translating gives CASRTTSSYNEQFF.

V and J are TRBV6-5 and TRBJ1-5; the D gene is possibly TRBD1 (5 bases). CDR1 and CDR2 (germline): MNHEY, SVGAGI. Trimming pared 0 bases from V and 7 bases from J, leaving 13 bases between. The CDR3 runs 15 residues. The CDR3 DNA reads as TGTGCCAGCAGTTACTCGTGGTCAGGGTACCAGCCCCAGCATTTT. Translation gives CASSYSWSGYQPQHF.

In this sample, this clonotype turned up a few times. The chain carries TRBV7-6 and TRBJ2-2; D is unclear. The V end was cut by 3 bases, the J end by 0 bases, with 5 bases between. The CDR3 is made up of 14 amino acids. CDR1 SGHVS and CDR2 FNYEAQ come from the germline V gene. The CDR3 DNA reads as TGTGCCAGCAGCTTCGTGGCGAACACCGGGGAGCTGTTTTTT. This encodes CASSFVANTGELFF.

The CDR3 reads CASKRAGGTDTQYF. For the CDR3, the DNA is TGTGCCAGCAAGCGAGCGGGGGGGACGGATACGCAGTATTTT. V gene TRBV6-1 combines with J gene TRBJ2-3, with 10 bases lining up with TRBD2. After removal of 7 bases from V and 6 bases from J, the junction contained 7 bases not matched to a gene. The CDR3 is 14 residues long. Germline V gene lookup returns CDR1 MNHNS and CDR2 SASEGT.

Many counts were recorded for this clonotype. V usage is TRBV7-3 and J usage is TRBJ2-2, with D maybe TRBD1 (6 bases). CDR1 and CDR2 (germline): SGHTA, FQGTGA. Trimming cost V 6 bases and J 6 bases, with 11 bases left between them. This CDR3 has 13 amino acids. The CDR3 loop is CASRPTGSGELFF. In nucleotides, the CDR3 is TGTGCCAGCAGACCTACAGGGTCCGGGGAGCTGTTTTTT.

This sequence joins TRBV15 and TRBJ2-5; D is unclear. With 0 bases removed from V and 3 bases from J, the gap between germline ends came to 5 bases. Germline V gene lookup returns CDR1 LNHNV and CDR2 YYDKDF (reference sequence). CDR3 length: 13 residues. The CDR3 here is CATSREPKETQYF. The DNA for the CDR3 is TGTGCCACCAGCAGAGAACCCAAAGAGACCCAGTACTTC.

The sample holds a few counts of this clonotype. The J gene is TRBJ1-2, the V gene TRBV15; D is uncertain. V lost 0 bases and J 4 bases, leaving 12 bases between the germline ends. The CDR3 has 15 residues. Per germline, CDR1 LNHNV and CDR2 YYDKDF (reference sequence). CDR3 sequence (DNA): TGTGCCACCAGCAGAGATGGTGGCGCGTTCTATGGCTACACCTTC. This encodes CATSRDGGAFYGYTF.

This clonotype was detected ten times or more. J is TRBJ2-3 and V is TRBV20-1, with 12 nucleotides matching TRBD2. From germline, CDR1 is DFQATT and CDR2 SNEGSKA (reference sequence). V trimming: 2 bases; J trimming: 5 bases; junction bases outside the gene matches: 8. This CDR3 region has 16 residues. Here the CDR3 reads CSARRASGGAGDTQYF. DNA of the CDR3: TGCAGTGCTAGACGTGCTAGCGGGGGGGCGGGAGATACGCAGTATTTT.

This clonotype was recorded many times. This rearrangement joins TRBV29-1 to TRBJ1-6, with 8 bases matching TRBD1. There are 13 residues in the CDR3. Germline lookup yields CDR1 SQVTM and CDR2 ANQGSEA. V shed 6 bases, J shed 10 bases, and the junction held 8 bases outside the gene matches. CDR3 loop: CSVTDRVGSPLHF. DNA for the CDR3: TGCAGCGTCACGGACAGGGTAGGATCACCCCTCCACTTT.

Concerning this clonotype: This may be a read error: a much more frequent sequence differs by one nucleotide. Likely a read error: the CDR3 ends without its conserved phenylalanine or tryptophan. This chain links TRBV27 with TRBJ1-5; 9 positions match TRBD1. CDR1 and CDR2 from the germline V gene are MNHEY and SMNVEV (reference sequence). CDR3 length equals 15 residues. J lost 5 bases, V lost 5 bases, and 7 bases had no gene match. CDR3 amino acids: CASSPGTGNYQPQHY. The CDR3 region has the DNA TGTGCCAGCAGTCCCGGGACAGGGAATTATCAGCCCCAGCATTAT.

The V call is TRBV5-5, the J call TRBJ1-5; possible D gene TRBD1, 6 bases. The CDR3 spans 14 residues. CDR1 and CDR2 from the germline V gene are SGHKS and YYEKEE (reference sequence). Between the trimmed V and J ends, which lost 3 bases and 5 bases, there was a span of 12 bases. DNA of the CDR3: TGTGCCAGCAGCTCCGGACAGCCTTATCAGCCCCAGCATTTT. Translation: CASSSGQPYQPQHF.

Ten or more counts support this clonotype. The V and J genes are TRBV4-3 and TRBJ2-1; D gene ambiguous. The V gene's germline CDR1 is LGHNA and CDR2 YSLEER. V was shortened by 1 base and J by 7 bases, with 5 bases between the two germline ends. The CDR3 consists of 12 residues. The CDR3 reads CASSQGVNEQFF. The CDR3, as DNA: TGCGCCAGCAGCCAAGGGGTTAATGAGCAGTTCTTC.

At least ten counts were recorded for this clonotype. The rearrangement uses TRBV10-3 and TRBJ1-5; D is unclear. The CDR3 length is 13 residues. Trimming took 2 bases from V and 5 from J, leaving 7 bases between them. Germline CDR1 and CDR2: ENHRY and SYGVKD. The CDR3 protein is CAISEKAHQPQHF. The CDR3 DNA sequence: TGTGCCATCAGTGAGAAGGCTCATCAGCCCCAGCATTTT.

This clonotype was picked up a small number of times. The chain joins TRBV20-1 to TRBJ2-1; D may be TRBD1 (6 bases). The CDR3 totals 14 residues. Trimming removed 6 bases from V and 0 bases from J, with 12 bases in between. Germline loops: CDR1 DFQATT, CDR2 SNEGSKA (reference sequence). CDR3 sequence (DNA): TGCAGTGCCCACCGAGGGGGCTCCTACAATGAGCAGTTCTTC. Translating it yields CSAHRGGSYNEQFF.

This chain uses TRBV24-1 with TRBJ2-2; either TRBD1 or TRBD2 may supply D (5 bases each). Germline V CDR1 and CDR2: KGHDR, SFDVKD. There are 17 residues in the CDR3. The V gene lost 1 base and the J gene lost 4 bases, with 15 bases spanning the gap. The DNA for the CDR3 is TGTGCCACCAGTGATTTTCAGGGACGAGTTAGCACCGGGGAGCTGTTTTTT. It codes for CATSDFQGRVSTGELFF.

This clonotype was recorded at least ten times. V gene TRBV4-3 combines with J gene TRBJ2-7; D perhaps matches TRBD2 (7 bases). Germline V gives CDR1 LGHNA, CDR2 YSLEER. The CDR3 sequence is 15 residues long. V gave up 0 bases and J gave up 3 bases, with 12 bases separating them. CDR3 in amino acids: CASSQERGLDYEQYF. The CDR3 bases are TGCGCCAGCAGCCAAGAGCGGGGGCTCGACTACGAGCAGTACTTC.

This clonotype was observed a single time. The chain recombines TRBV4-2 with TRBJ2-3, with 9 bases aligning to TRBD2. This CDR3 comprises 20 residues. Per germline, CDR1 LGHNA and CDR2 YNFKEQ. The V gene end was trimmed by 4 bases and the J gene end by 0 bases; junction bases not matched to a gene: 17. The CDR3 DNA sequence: TGTGCCAGCAGCCTAACCGGGGCTAGCGGGGACCTAGGAAGCACAGATACGCAGTATTTT. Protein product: CASSLTGASGDLGSTDTQYF.

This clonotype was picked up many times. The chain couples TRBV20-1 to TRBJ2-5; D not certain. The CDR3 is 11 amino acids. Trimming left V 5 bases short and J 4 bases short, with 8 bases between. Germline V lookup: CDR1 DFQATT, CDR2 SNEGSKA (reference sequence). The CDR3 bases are TGCAGTGCTCCCCTGGGAGAGACCCAGTACTTC. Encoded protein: CSAPLGETQYF.

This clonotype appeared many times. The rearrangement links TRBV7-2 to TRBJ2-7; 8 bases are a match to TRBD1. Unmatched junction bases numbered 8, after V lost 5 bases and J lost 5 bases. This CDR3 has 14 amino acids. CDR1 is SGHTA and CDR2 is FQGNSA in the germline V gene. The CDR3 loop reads CASSTKTGVHEQYF. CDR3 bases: TGTGCCAGCAGCACGAAGACAGGGGTACACGAGCAGTACTTC.

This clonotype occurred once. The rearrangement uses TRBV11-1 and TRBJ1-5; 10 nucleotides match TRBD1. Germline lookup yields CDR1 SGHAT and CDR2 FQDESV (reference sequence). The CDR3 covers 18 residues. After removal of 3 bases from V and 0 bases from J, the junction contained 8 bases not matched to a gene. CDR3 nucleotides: TGTGCCAGCAGCTTTGGGGACAGGGGTCTAAATAGCAATCAGCCCCAGCATTTT. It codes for CASSFGDRGLNSNQPQHF.

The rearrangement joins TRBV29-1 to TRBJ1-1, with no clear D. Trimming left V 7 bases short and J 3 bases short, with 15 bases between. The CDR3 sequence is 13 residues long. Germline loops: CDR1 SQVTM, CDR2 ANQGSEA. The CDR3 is CSARTLGDTEAFF. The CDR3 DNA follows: TGCAGCGCCAGGACCCTCGGAGACACTGAAGCTTTCTTT.

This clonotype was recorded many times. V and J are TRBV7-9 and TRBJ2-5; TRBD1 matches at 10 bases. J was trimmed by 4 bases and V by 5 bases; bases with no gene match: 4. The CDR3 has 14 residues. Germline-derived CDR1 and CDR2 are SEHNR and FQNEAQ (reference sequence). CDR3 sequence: CASSTWDRGETQYF. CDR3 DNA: TGTGCCAGCAGCACTTGGGACAGGGGAGAGACCCAGTACTTC.

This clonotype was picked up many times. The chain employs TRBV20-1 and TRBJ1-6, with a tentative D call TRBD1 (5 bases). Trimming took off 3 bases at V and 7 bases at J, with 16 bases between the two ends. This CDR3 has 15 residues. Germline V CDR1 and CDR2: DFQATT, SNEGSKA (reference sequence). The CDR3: CSASPPGGKNSPLHF. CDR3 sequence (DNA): TGCAGTGCTAGCCCACCGGGGGGGAAGAATTCACCCCTCCACTTT.

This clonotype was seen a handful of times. This CDR3 is CASSLVAGLRSGANVLTF. The CDR3 DNA reads as TGTGCCAGCAGCTTAGTGGCAGGGCTACGCTCTGGGGCCAACGTCCTGACTTTC. The V call is TRBV11-2, the J call TRBJ2-6, with D perhaps TRBD1 (5 bases). The CDR3 loop spans 18 amino acids. The V end was cut by 1 base, the J end by 0 bases, with 13 bases between. Germline CDR1 SGHAT, CDR2 FQNNGV.

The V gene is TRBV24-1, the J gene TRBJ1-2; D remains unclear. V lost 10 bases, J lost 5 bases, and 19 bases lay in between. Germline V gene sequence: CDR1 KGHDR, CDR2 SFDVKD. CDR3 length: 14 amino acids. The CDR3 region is CATSNTATGYGYTF. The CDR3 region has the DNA TGTGCCACTTCCAACACCGCGACCGGTTATGGCTACACCTTC.

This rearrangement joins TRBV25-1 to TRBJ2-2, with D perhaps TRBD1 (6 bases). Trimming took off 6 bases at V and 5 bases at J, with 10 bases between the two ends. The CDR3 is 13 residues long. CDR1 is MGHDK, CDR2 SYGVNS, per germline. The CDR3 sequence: CASSRTDTGELFF. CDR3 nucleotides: TGTGCCAGCAGCCGGACAGATACCGGGGAGCTGTTTTTT.